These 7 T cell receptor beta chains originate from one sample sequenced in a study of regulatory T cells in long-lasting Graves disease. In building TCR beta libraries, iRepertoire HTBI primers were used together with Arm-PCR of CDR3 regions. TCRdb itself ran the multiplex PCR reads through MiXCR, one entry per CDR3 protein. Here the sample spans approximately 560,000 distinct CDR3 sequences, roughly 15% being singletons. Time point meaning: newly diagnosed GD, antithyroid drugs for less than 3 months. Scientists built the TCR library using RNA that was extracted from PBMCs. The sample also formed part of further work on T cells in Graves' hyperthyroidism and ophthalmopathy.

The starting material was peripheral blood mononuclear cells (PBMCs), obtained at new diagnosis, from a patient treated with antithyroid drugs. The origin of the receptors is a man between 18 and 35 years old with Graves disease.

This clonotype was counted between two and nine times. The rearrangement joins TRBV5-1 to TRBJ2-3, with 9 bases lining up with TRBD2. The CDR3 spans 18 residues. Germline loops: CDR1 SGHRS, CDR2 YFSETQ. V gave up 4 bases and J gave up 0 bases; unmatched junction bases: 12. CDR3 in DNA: TGCGCCAGCAGCACCTACTCAGGACTAGCGTCTAGCACAGATACGCAGTATTTT. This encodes CASSTYSGLASSTDTQYF.

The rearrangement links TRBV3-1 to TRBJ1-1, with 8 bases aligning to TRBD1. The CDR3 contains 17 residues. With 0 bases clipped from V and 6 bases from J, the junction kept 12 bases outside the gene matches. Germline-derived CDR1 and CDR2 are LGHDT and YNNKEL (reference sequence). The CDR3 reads CASSQEYRTGGTSEAFF. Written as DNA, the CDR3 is TGTGCCAGCAGCCAAGAGTATCGTACAGGGGGGACTTCTGAAGCTTTCTTT.

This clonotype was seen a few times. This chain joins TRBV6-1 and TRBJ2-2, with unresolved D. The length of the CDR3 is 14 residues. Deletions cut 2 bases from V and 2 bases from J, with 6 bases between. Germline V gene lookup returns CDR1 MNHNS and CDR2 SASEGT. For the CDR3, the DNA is TGTGCCAGCAGTGAACGGCACAACACCGGGGAGCTGTTTTTT. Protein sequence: CASSERHNTGELFF.

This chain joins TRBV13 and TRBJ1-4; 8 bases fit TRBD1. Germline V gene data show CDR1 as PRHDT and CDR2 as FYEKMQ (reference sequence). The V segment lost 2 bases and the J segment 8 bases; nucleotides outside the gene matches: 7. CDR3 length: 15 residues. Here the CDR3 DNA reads TGTGCCAGCAGCTTACTCTCACAGGGGGTGGAAAAACTGTTTTTT. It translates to CASSLLSQGVEKLFF. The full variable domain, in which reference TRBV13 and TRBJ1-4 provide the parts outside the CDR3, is AAGVIQSPRHLIKEKRETATLKCYPIPRHDTVYWYQQGPGQDPQFLISFYEKMQSDKGSIPDRFSAQQFSDYHSELNMSSLELGDSALYFCASSLLSQGVEKLFFGSGTQLSVL.

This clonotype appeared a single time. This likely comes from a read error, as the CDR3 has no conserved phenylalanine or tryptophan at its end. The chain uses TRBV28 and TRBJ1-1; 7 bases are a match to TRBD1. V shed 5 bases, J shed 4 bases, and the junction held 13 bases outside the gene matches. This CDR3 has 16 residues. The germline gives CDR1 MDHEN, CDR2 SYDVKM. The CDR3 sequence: CASSPHLRGGRTEAFI. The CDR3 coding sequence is TGTGCCAGCAGTCCTCACCTCAGGGGGGGACGCACTGAAGCTTTCATT.

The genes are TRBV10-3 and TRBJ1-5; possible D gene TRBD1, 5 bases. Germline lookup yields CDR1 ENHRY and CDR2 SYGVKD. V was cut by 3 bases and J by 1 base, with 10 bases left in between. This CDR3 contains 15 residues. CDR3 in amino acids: CAISESGGSNQPQHF. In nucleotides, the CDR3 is TGTGCCATCAGTGAAAGTGGGGGAAGCAATCAGCCCCAGCATTTT.

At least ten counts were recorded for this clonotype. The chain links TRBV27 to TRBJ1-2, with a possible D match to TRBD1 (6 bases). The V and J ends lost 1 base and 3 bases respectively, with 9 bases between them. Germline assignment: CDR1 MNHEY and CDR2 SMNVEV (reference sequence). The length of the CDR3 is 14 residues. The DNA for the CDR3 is TGTGCCAGCAGTTTATTTGGGGGCTACTATGGCTACACCTTC. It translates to CASSLFGGYYGYTF.